The rows below give T cell receptor beta chains drawn from one sample of a study of cytomegalovirus exposure and HLA in healthy donors. Repertoires were generated with immunoSEQ multiplex PCR, while TCRdb's copy carries only in-frame clones and drops some. Among about 160,000 clones listed, approximately 89% were seen once. Sequenced: PBMCs. These receptors were collected from a woman under 30 in good health and CMV-seropositive. Each CDR3 is given with its conserved first and last residue. D genes are given only for firm matches. Clone size is given for some rows only: seen once, a few or many times, or a class if the clone is expanded.

length	V	J	size	D	DNA	CDR3
13	TRBV28	TRBJ2-1	once	NA	TGTGCCAGCAGTTTAAGAGCTATTGCTGAGCAGTTCTTC	CASSLRAIAEQFF
16	TRBV28	TRBJ2-3	once	TRBD1	TGTGCCAGCAGTTTAGTGGACAGGGTCGTAGCAGATACGCAGTATTTT	CASSLVDRVVADTQYF
16	TRBV5-6	TRBJ1-2	NA	TRBD1	TGTGCCAGCAGCTCCCTAGGACAGGGGACTAACTATGGCTACACCTTC	CASSSLGQGTNYGYTF
15	TRBV6-6	TRBJ2-7	NA	TRBD2	TGTGCCAGCAGTTCATATAGCAGCGGGGGTTACGAGCAGTACTTC	CASSSYSSGGYEQYF
17	TRBV11-1	TRBJ2-1	NA	TRBD2	TGTGCCAGCAGCTTATCTAGCGGGAGTGTCTCCTACAATGAGCAGTTCTTC	CASSLSSGSVSYNEQFF
13	TRBV6-1	TRBJ2-7	NA	NA	TGTGCCAGCAGTTCCGGGACTCCCGTTGAGCAGTACTTC	CASSSGTPVEQYF
15	TRBV30	TRBJ1-1	many	NA	TGTGCCTGGAACCCCCTCGCGACAAGGAACACTGAAGCTTTCTTT	CAWNPLATRNTEAFF
14	TRBV28	TRBJ1-1	few	NA	TGTGCCAGCAGTTTAAGAAGCGGCACAGCTGAAGCTTTCTTT	CASSLRSGTAEAFF
15	TRBV7-9	TRBJ1-5	NA	TRBD1	TGTGCCAGCAGCTCTACAGGGGACCTTAATCAGCCCCAGCATTTT	CASSSTGDLNQPQHF
17	TRBV6-4	TRBJ1-2	once	NA	TGTGCCAGCAGTGACTCCCCAGGGGCCCCCAGGCTCTATGGCTACACCTTC	CASSDSPGAPRLYGYTF
12	TRBV18	TRBJ1-1	NA	NA	TGTGCCAGCTCACCTCAGGGGTTTCAGGCTTTCTTT	CASSPQGFQAFF
13	TRBV7-3	TRBJ2-1	NA	NA	TGTGCCAGCAGCCCAAGCGGGCTAGCGGAGCAGTTCTTC	CASSPSGLAEQFF
14	TRBV9	TRBJ1-5	few	TRBD1	TGTGCCAGCAGCCCCCAACAGGGGAATCAGCCCCAGCATTTT	CASSPQQGNQPQHF
13	TRBV9	TRBJ2-3	NA	NA	TGTGCCAGCAGCGCGGACTGGGCAGATACGCAGTATTTT	CASSADWADTQYF
15	TRBV9	TRBJ2-1	NA	TRBD2	TGTGCCAGCAGCGTATCTAGCGGAGACCTTGGGGAGCAGTTCTTC	CASSVSSGDLGEQFF
15	TRBV5-1	TRBJ1-2	NA	TRBD1	TGCGCCAGCAGCCTCGGGACAGGGGGCGACTATGGCTACACCTTC	CASSLGTGGDYGYTF
12	TRBV28	TRBJ2-7	NA	NA	TGTGCCAGCAGTTTAAATCAGGGGCTGCAGTACTTC	CASSLNQGLQYF
14	TRBV4-1	TRBJ1-5	NA	NA	TGCGCCAGCAGCCAAGATTACAGGGCGCAGCCCCAGCATTTT	CASSQDYRAQPQHF
13	TRBV30	TRBJ2-3	once	NA	TGTGCCTGGGGCATCCCACTAGTCTATACGCAGTATTTT	CAWGIPLVYTQYF
16	TRBV4-1	TRBJ1-5	NA	NA	TGCGCCAGCACCCGTGGGGCAGGGATTAGCAATCAGCCCCAGCATTTT	CASTRGAGISNQPQHF
15	TRBV27	TRBJ2-7	NA	NA	TGTGCCAGCAGTTTATCCGGGACACTCTCCTACGAGCAGTACTTC	CASSLSGTLSYEQYF
15	TRBV7-9	TRBJ2-7	few	TRBD2	TGTGCCAGCAGCTTAGGCCAGCGGGAGTTGGAAGAGCAGTACTTC	CASSLGQRELEEQYF
16	TRBV15	TRBJ2-4	NA	NA	TGTGCCACCAGCAGTCGGCCGGGACAACTAAAAAACATTCAGTACTTC	CATSSRPGQLKNIQYF
17	TRBV4-2	TRBJ2-1	NA	TRBD2	TGTGCCAGCAGCCAAGTGACCTCGGGACTAGCTTACAATGAGCAGTTCTTC	CASSQVTSGLAYNEQFF
12	TRBV30	TRBJ1-2	NA	TRBD1	TGTGCCTGGAGTGGGACAGGGGAAGGCTACACCTTC	CAWSGTGEGYTF
15	TRBV5-8	TRBJ1-5	NA	TRBD1	TGTGCCAGCAGCTACAACAGGGGAGGAAATCAGCCCCAGCATTTT	CASSYNRGGNQPQHF
17	TRBV7-2	TRBJ1-2	NA	NA	TGTGCCAGCAGCTCCCCTCATTCAAGGAGTTTTAACTATGGCTACACCTTC	CASSSPHSRSFNYGYTF
17	TRBV4-1	TRBJ2-1	NA	NA	TGCGCCAGCAGCCAAGTCGGGGGACTCATAAAAAAGGGTGAGCAGTTCTTC	CASSQVGGLIKKGEQFF
16	TRBV6-6	TRBJ2-7	NA	TRBD2	TGTGCCAGCAGCTCTCTGACTAGCGGGAGTCTCTACGAGCAGTACTTC	CASSSLTSGSLYEQYF
14	TRBV6-1	TRBJ2-1	NA	TRBD1	TGTGCCAGCAAATTTGGGACAGGGGTCAATGAGCAGTTCTTC	CASKFGTGVNEQFF
14	TRBV5-1	TRBJ1-2	NA	NA	TGCGCCAGCAGCTTGTCAGGGTCAGGCTATGGCTACACCTTC	CASSLSGSGYGYTF
18	TRBV4-2	TRBJ2-3	NA	TRBD2	TGTGCCAGCAGCCAAGATCTTCCTAGCGGGAGATTCCCAGATACGCAGTATTTT	CASSQDLPSGRFPDTQYF
13	TRBV18	TRBJ2-5	NA	NA	TGTGCCAGCCAACAGACAGCCCAAGAGACCCAGTACTTC	CASQQTAQETQYF
17	TRBV7-2	TRBJ2-3	NA	TRBD2	TGTGCCAGCAGAAACAGGGGACTAGCGGGAGGGGCAGATACGCAGTATTTT	CASRNRGLAGGADTQYF
18	TRBV7-2	TRBJ2-1	NA	TRBD2	TGTGCCAGCAGACACCGGTGGGCTAGCGGATACTCCTACAATGAGCAGTTCTTC	CASRHRWASGYSYNEQFF
13	TRBV30	TRBJ1-5	few	NA	TGTGCCTGGGATGACAGTTACAATCAGCCCCAGCATTTT	CAWDDSYNQPQHF
16	TRBV28	TRBJ2-3	NA	TRBD1	TGTGCCAGCAGTTTAAGGGACAGGGGGCTTACAGATACGCAGTATTTT	CASSLRDRGLTDTQYF
18	TRBV11-2	TRBJ2-7	NA	TRBD2	TGTGCCAGCAGCCCGAGGTACCCGCGGACTAGCGGGACTTACGAGCAGTACTTC	CASSPRYPRTSGTYEQYF
15	TRBV19	TRBJ1-1	NA	TRBD1	TGTGCCAGTAGTGGACAGGGGGCAGCCAACACTGAAGCTTTCTTT	CASSGQGAANTEAFF
15	TRBV5-1	TRBJ2-7	NA	TRBD2	TGCGCCAGCAGCTTTGGACTAGCGGGAGTCCACGAGCAGTACTTC	CASSFGLAGVHEQYF
15	TRBV2	TRBJ2-7	NA	TRBD2	TGTGCCAGCACCCCTGGGACTAGCGGGATCTACGAGCAGTACTTC	CASTPGTSGIYEQYF
14	TRBV2	TRBJ2-3	NA	NA	TGTGCCAGCAGTCAAGGGACAAGCACAGATACGCAGTATTTT	CASSQGTSTDTQYF
12	TRBV7-9	TRBJ2-7	NA	NA	TGTGCCAGCAGCTTATCTAACTACGAGCAGTACTTC	CASSLSNYEQYF
14	TRBV2	TRBJ2-7	NA	TRBD2	TGTGCAACTACTAGCGGGAGGGGGGCCTACGAGCAGTACTTC	CATTSGRGAYEQYF
17	TRBV9	TRBJ2-3	NA	NA	TGTGCCAGCAGCGTAAGCCCGGCGGGGCCTGGCACAGATACGCAGTATTTT	CASSVSPAGPGTDTQYF